The rows below give T cell receptor beta chains drawn from one sample of a study of response to subunit inactivated influenza vaccine. Each CDR3 protein gets one entry after TCRdb re-called the RT-PCR reads with MiXCR. Found here are some 480,000 distinct CDR3 sequences, 9.5% to 13% of them singletons; the top ten hold approximately 12%. The input for sequencing was PBMCs from blood, taken roughly 46 days after vaccination. Receptor source: a man in his fifties who received an inactivated influenza vaccine. CDR3s include the opening cysteine and the closing phenylalanine or tryptophan. Fields, in order: clone size, J gene, D gene, V gene, CDR3 DNA, CDR3 protein. A D gene is named only where the DNA matches it firmly. The listing skips clone size in some rows; elsewhere it reads once, few, many or a size class.

clone size: NA
J gene: TRBJ2-3
D gene: TRBD2
V gene: TRBV28
CDR3 DNA: TGTGCCAGCAGTCCGGGCCTCGGGACTAGCGGGACGTCAGATACGCAGTATTTT
CDR3 protein: CASSPGLGTSGTSDTQYF

clone size: few
J gene: TRBJ1-1
D gene: TRBD1
V gene: TRBV27
CDR3 DNA: TGTGCCAGCAGTCCCCGGACAGGGTACGGCACTGAAGCTTTCTTT
CDR3 protein: CASSPRTGYGTEAFF

clone size: many
J gene: TRBJ1-3
D gene: TRBD1
V gene: TRBV7-2
CDR3 DNA: TGTGCCAGCAGCTTACCCGGGACAGGGATGATCGGAAACACCATATATTTT
CDR3 protein: CASSLPGTGMIGNTIYF

clone size: many
J gene: TRBJ1-2
D gene: NA
V gene: TRBV12-3/TRBV12-4
CDR3 DNA: TGTGCCAGCAGTTTAGATTTGGGGAATGGCTACACCTTC
CDR3 protein: CASSLDLGNGYTF

clone size: NA
J gene: TRBJ2-1
D gene: NA
V gene: TRBV11-2
CDR3 DNA: TGTGCCAGCAGCCGTGGGAGTACGGAGCAGTTCTTC
CDR3 protein: CASSRGSTEQFF

clone size: NA
J gene: TRBJ2-7
D gene: TRBD2
V gene: TRBV7-2
CDR3 DNA: TGTGCCAGCAGCTTAATGGCGGGAGGGCCCCACGAGCAGTACTTC
CDR3 protein: CASSLMAGGPHEQYF

clone size: few
J gene: TRBJ1-2
D gene: NA
V gene: TRBV20-1
CDR3 DNA: TGCAGTGCTAGTCTTAGCTCGGACGGACGGGAATATGGCTACACCTTC
CDR3 protein: CSASLSSDGREYGYTF

clone size: NA
J gene: TRBJ2-7
D gene: NA
V gene: TRBV6-1
CDR3 DNA: TGTGCCAGCGGGTTCCCCGCCGAGCAGTACTTC
CDR3 protein: CASGFPAEQYF

clone size: NA
J gene: TRBJ2-7
D gene: TRBD1
V gene: TRBV3-1
CDR3 DNA: TGTGCCAGCAGCCAAATCTGGACAGGGGACCACGAGCAGTACTTC
CDR3 protein: CASSQIWTGDHEQYF

clone size: few
J gene: TRBJ2-3
D gene: NA
V gene: TRBV7-2
CDR3 DNA: TGTGCCAGCAGCTTCCACACCCTAATGGCAGATACGCAGTATTTT
CDR3 protein: CASSFHTLMADTQYF

clone size: NA
J gene: TRBJ1-2
D gene: NA
V gene: TRBV7-2
CDR3 DNA: TGTGCCAGCAGCTTAGAGCGACAGTCCGGCTACACCTTC
CDR3 protein: CASSLERQSGYTF

clone size: many
J gene: TRBJ2-3
D gene: NA
V gene: TRBV5-1
CDR3 DNA: TGCGCCAGCAGCTTGGGTATAGGGACCACAGATACGCAGTATTTT
CDR3 protein: CASSLGIGTTDTQYF

clone size: few
J gene: TRBJ2-1
D gene: NA
V gene: TRBV3-2
CDR3 DNA: TGTGCCAGCAGCTTAGTAGCGGGAAACAACAATGAGCAGTTCTTC
CDR3 protein: CASSLVAGNNNEQFF

clone size: NA
J gene: TRBJ2-7
D gene: NA
V gene: TRBV5-1
CDR3 DNA: TGCGCCAGCGGAGACCCTCAATCCTACGAGCAGTACTTC
CDR3 protein: CASGDPQSYEQYF

clone size: NA
J gene: TRBJ2-4
D gene: NA
V gene: TRBV5-1
CDR3 DNA: TGCGCCAGCAGCTTGGGTCAGTCCTTGAAAAACATTCAGTACTTC
CDR3 protein: CASSLGQSLKNIQYF

clone size: many
J gene: TRBJ2-1
D gene: NA
V gene: TRBV29-1
CDR3 DNA: TGCAGCGTTGCGGTTGGGGGTCGGGTCGGCAATGAGCAGTTCTTC
CDR3 protein: CSVAVGGRVGNEQFF

clone size: NA
J gene: TRBJ2-7
D gene: TRBD1
V gene: TRBV2
CDR3 DNA: TGTGCCAGCAGCGACAACACAGGGGTCTTCAACTACGAGCAGTACTTC
CDR3 protein: CASSDNTGVFNYEQYF

clone size: NA
J gene: TRBJ1-6
D gene: TRBD1
V gene: TRBV7-9
CDR3 DNA: TGTGCCAGCAGCTTAGGCGGGACGGACAGGGAACCCCTCCACTTT
CDR3 protein: CASSLGGTDREPLHF

clone size: many
J gene: TRBJ1-6
D gene: NA
V gene: TRBV12-3/TRBV12-4
CDR3 DNA: TGTGCCAGCAGCAGGGGCGTGGGCGGATCACCCCTCCACTTT
CDR3 protein: CASSRGVGGSPLHF

clone size: many
J gene: TRBJ2-7
D gene: NA
V gene: TRBV12-3/TRBV12-4
CDR3 DNA: TGTGCCAGCAGTTTCAGGGCGGGGGCCGCCTACGAGCAGTACTTC
CDR3 protein: CASSFRAGAAYEQYF

clone size: many
J gene: TRBJ2-3
D gene: NA
V gene: TRBV7-9
CDR3 DNA: TGTGCCAGCAGCTCCGGGCGTAGCACAGATACGCAGTATTTT
CDR3 protein: CASSSGRSTDTQYF

clone size: NA
J gene: TRBJ2-7
D gene: TRBD2
V gene: TRBV6-2/TRBV6-3
CDR3 DNA: TGTGCCAGCAGTTACCCCTTTGGGACTAGCGGGGGGCATGAGCAGTACTTC
CDR3 protein: CASSYPFGTSGGHEQYF

clone size: few
J gene: TRBJ1-1
D gene: NA
V gene: TRBV10-3
CDR3 DNA: TGTGCCATCAGTGAATCCGGCGGGAACACTGAAGCTTTCTTT
CDR3 protein: CAISESGGNTEAFF

clone size: NA
J gene: TRBJ2-3
D gene: TRBD2
V gene: TRBV7-9
CDR3 DNA: TGTGCCAGCAGCTTATCCACGGGGAGAAGCGGGAGGAGTACGCAGTATTTT
CDR3 protein: CASSLSTGRSGRSTQYF

clone size: many
J gene: TRBJ1-2
D gene: NA
V gene: TRBV5-1
CDR3 DNA: TGCGCCAGCAGCTATCGACAAGGAACTAACTATGGCTACACCTTC
CDR3 protein: CASSYRQGTNYGYTF

clone size: few
J gene: TRBJ1-1
D gene: NA
V gene: TRBV12-3/TRBV12-4
CDR3 DNA: TGTGCCAGCAGTTTATATCCCAGCTACACTGAAGCTTTCTTT
CDR3 protein: CASSLYPSYTEAFF

clone size: many
J gene: TRBJ2-3
D gene: TRBD2
V gene: TRBV9
CDR3 DNA: TGTGCCAGCAGCCGTTCTAGCGGGGGTAGCACAGATACGCAGTATTTT
CDR3 protein: CASSRSSGGSTDTQYF